Each of the 18 T cell receptor beta chains below was sequenced from the same sample in a study of cytomegalovirus exposure and HLA in healthy donors. Primers included in the PCR were 60 Vbeta and 13 Jbeta primers. Assay: immunoSEQ multiplex PCR; the TCRdb copy retains only in-frame clones and omits some. The sample carries some 120,000 clones, about 74% recorded once. Sequenced: PBMCs. These receptors all come from a man aged 35-49 years in good health and CMV-seropositive.

The chain recombines TRBV7-2 with TRBJ1-4, with a weak D call TRBD1 (6 bases). Between the trimmed V and J ends, which lost 6 bases and 5 bases, there was a span of 13 bases. In germline, CDR1 is SGHTA, CDR2 FQGNSA. The CDR3 loop spans 14 amino acids. CDR3 in amino acids: CASRGGGTNEKLFF. The CDR3 DNA follows: TGTGCCAGCAGAGGGGGGGGGACCAATGAAAAACTGTTTTTT.

This sequence joins TRBV6-5 and TRBJ2-3; a possible D gene is TRBD2 (6 bases). Germline V CDR1 and CDR2: MNHEY, SVGAGI. V lost 6 bases and J lost 2, with 12 bases in between. The CDR3 extends over 14 amino acids. DNA of the CDR3: TGTGCCAGCAGCCTGTGGGGGGACACAGATACGCAGTATTTT. Translated, it gives CASSLWGDTDTQYF.

This chain joins TRBV20-1 and TRBJ1-2, with 10 bases identical to TRBD1. J lost 8 bases, V lost 5 bases, and 2 bases had no gene match. CDR3 size: 11 residues. Germline V gene lookup returns CDR1 DFQATT and CDR2 SNEGSKA (reference sequence). Written as DNA, the CDR3 is TGCAGTGCTCGGGACAGGGGCGGCTACACCTTC. It is translated as CSARDRGGYTF.

This sequence joins TRBV14 and TRBJ2-1, with unresolved D. Germline CDR1 reads SGHDN; CDR2 reads FVKESK. V was clipped by 0 bases and J by 4 bases, with 7 bases between them. The CDR3 is made up of 14 amino acids. DNA of the CDR3: TGTGCCAGCAGCCAAGATCGGCGGTACAATGAGCAGTTCTTC. Amino acid sequence: CASSQDRRYNEQFF.

The chain employs TRBV6-1 and TRBJ2-2; D is undetermined. This CDR3 is built from 12 residues. V gave up 2 bases and J gave up 7 bases, with 5 bases separating them. CDR1 MNHNS and CDR2 SASEGT come from the germline V gene. The CDR3 sequence is CASSERLGELFF. The CDR3 DNA is TGTGCCAGCAGTGAACGTCTCGGGGAGCTGTTTTTT.

The J gene is TRBJ2-1, the V gene TRBV27, with a weak D call TRBD1 (6 bases). The V and J ends lost 7 bases and 1 base respectively, with 14 bases between them. The length of the CDR3 is 15 residues. Germline CDR1 is MNHEY and CDR2 is SMNVEV (reference sequence). CDR3 DNA sequence: TGTGCCAGCACCCCCTGGGGGCAGTCCTACAATGAGCAGTTCTTC. Protein sequence: CASTPWGQSYNEQFF.

V gene TRBV28 combines with J gene TRBJ2-7; no firm D call. The germline V gene encodes CDR1 MDHEN and CDR2 SYDVKM. The CDR3 length is 15 residues. V was cut by 1 base and J by 1 base, with 11 bases left in between. In DNA form, the CDR3 reads TGTGCCAGCAGTTTATTACAGTTAAATTCCTACGAGCAGTACTTC. Its protein is CASSLLQLNSYEQYF.

The genes are TRBV2 and TRBJ2-1, with a weak D call TRBD2 (7 bases). V lost 9 bases and J lost 4, with 25 bases in between. The CDR3 extends over 17 amino acids. Per the germline V gene, CDR1 is SNHLY and CDR2 is FYNNEI. This CDR3 reads CASRGASHVLYYNEQFF. The CDR3 DNA is TGTGCCAGTCGGGGGGCTAGTCACGTGTTGTATTACAATGAGCAGTTCTTC. The full variable domain, completed using reference TRBV2 and TRBJ2-1, is EPEVTQTPSHQVTQMGQEVILRCVPISNHLYFYWYRQILGQKVEFLVSFYNNEISEKSEIFDDQFSVERPDGSNFTLKIRSTKLEDSAMYFCASRGASHVLYYNEQFFGPGTRLTVL.

This chain uses TRBV7-9 with TRBJ2-2; 8 nucleotides agree with TRBD1. This CDR3 spans 16 amino acids. The trim removed 3 bases at V and 6 bases at J, leaving 9 bases unmatched. Looked up from germline, CDR1 is SEHNR and CDR2 is FQNEAQ (reference sequence). The CDR3 reads CASSFPPGQGSGELFF. The CDR3 DNA reads as TGTGCCAGCAGCTTCCCCCCTGGACAGGGTTCCGGGGAGCTGTTTTTT.

The chain couples TRBV6-5 to TRBJ2-5; D possibly corresponds to TRBD2 (6 bases). Judging by the DNA end, TRBJ2-7 fits better; the J call may be wrong. Germline V gives CDR1 MNHEY, CDR2 SVGAGI. The CDR3 length is 14 residues. DNA of the CDR3: TGTGCCAGCAGTTACTCAGGAGGGTCCTACGAGCAGTACTTC. Residues: CASSYSGGSYEQYF.

The V and J genes are TRBV2 and TRBJ1-2; 9 bases match TRBD1. Germline V gives CDR1 SNHLY, CDR2 FYNNEI. Trimming at V came to 6 bases and at J to 5 bases, leaving 7 bases not matched to a gene. The CDR3 consists of 14 residues. This CDR3 reads CASRAQGAGYGYTF. CDR3 nucleotides: TGTGCCAGCAGGGCACAGGGGGCTGGGTATGGCTACACCTTC.

This clone was found a few times. The V gene is TRBV7-2, the J gene TRBJ1-1; TRBD1 aligns across 7 bases. V was pared by 6 bases and J by 5 bases, with 9 bases of the junction left unmatched. The germline V gene encodes CDR1 SGHTA and CDR2 FQGNSA. This CDR3 has 14 amino acids. The CDR3 is CASRRQGLGTEAFF. The CDR3 DNA reads as TGTGCCAGCAGAAGACAGGGTTTAGGTACTGAAGCTTTCTTT.

This chain uses TRBV7-9 with TRBJ2-5, with 11 bases fitting TRBD2. CDR3 length equals 18 residues. Germline V gene data show CDR1 as SEHNR and CDR2 as FQNEAQ (reference sequence). V was pared by 4 bases and J by 5 bases, with 15 bases of the junction left unmatched. In DNA, the CDR3 is TGTGCCAGCAGCTCATCCCTTAGCGGGGGGGCCGGTCGGGAGACCCAGTACTTC. Protein: CASSSSLSGGAGRETQYF.

This rearrangement joins TRBV19 to TRBJ1-5; 10 nucleotides align to TRBD1. The CDR3 runs 16 residues. Germline trimming cut 6 bases from V and 7 bases from J; bases unmatched to any gene: 12. Per germline, CDR1 LNHDA and CDR2 SQIVND (reference sequence). The CDR3 DNA follows: TGTGCCAGTAGGCTTCAAGCCGGGACAGGGGAACAGCCCCAGCATTTT. Translating gives CASRLQAGTGEQPQHF.

The V call is TRBV7-6, the J call TRBJ2-7; 7 bases are shared with TRBD1. The CDR3 extends over 16 amino acids. V lost 5 bases, J lost 0 bases, and 10 bases stayed unmatched. Germline lookup yields CDR1 SGHVS and CDR2 FNYEAQ. CDR3 amino acids: CASSDRVGTVSYEQYF. The CDR3 DNA reads as TGTGCCAGCAGCGACCGAGTCGGGACAGTCTCCTACGAGCAGTACTTC.

This clone has only one observation. This chain joins TRBV6-5 and TRBJ1-1; tentative D call: TRBD1 (5 bases). Per the germline V gene, CDR1 is MNHEY and CDR2 is SVGAGI. V lost 6 bases to trimming and J lost 0 bases, with 8 bases between them. This CDR3 has 13 amino acids. The CDR3: CASRGPVNTEAFF. The CDR3 DNA is TGTGCCAGCAGGGGGCCGGTGAACACTGAAGCTTTCTTT.

The chain employs TRBV14 and TRBJ2-5; 8 nucleotides agree with TRBD2. This CDR3 has 16 residues. Germline lookup yields CDR1 SGHDN and CDR2 FVKESK. After removal of 5 bases from V and 2 bases from J, the junction contained 10 bases not matched to a gene. CDR3 nucleotide sequence: TGTGCCAGCAGCGGACGACTGGGACTAGGTCAAGAGACCCAGTACTTC. The encoded protein is CASSGRLGLGQETQYF.

This clone was seen only a few times. V usage is TRBV5-1 and J usage is TRBJ2-7, with 8 bases aligning to TRBD2. Germline lookup yields CDR1 SGHRS and CDR2 YFSETQ. V was pared by 4 bases and J by 5 bases, with 8 bases of the junction left unmatched. The CDR3 has 14 residues. The CDR3 DNA reads as TGCGCCAGCAGCCCCCGGGAGGGCCTCAACGAGCAGTACTTC. This codes for CASSPREGLNEQYF. Combining the CDR3 with reference TRBV5-1 and TRBJ2-7 gives the whole variable domain KAGVTQTPRYLIKTRGQQVTLSCSPISGHRSVSWYQQTPGQGLQFLFEYFSETQRNKGNFPGRFSGRQFSNSRSEMNVSTLELGDSALYLCASSPREGLNEQYFGPGTRLTVT.